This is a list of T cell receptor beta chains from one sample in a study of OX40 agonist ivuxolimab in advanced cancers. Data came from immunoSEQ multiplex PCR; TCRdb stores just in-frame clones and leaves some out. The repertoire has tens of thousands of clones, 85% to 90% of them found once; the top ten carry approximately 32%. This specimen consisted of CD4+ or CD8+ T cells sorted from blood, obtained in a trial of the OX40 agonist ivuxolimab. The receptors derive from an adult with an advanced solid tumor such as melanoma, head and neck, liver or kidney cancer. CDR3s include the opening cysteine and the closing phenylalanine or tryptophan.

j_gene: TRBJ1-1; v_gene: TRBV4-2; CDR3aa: CASSPDRPRNTEAFF
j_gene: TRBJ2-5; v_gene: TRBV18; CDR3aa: CASSPPGGRETQYF
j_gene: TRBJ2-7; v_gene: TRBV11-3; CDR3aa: CASSQGGGYEQYF
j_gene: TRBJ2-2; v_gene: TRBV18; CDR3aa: CASSPGLLGTGELFF
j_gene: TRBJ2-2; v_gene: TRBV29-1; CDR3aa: CSALGGTNTGELFF
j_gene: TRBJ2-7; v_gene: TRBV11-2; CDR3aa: CASSYSINRDRAYEQYF
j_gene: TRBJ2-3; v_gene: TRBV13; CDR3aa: CASSYGSPRVTDTQYF
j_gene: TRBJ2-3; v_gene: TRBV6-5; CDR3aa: CASSRLTFTDTQYF
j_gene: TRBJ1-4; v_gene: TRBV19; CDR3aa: CASSMDTATNEKLFF
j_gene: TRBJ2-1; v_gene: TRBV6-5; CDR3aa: CASSPTGRNEQFF
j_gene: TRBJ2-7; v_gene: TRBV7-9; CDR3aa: CASSERRSRGYEQYF
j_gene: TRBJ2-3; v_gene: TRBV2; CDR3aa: CASKVGLVTDTQYF
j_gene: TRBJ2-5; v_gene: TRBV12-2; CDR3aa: CASRLAGSETQYF
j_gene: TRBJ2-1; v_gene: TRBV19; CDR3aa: CASSRRRIDEQFF
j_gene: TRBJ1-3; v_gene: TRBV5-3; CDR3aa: CARSCHRGLVNTIYF
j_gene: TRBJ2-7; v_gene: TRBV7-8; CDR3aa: CASSSETGLGESGNEQYF
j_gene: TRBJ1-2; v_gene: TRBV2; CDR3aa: CASSELGALEGYTF
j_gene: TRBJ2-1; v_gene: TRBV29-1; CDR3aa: CSVQLAGGPEQFF